This is a list of T cell receptor beta chains from one sample in a study of CD8+ T cells in alopecia areata. Sequencing used immunoSEQ multiplex PCR; TCRdb keeps in-frame clones, though not all of them. The repertoire holds some 200,000 clones, 55% to 75% seen once, with roughly 5.8% in the top ten. The sequencing used CD4+ T cells sorted from blood, collected at week 24, from a patient treated with tofacitinib. The receptors originated from a human donor with alopecia areata. CDR3s include the opening cysteine and the closing phenylalanine or tryptophan. A D gene is named only where the DNA matches it firmly. The size of a clone is reported for some rows only, either as once, few or many, or as a class for expanded clones.

>-|TRBV19|-|TRBJ1-1
CASSITRLNTEAFF
TGTGCCAGTAGTATAACCCGACTGAACACTGAAGCTTTCTTT
>TRBD2|TRBV7-2|few|TRBJ2-3
CASSPWGLAVDTQYF
TGTGCCAGCAGCCCCTGGGGACTAGCGGTGGATACGCAGTATTTT
>-|TRBV5-1|few|TRBJ2-3
CASSLARTGTPGTNTDTQYF
TGCGCCAGCAGCTTGGCAAGAACTGGGACGCCCGGGACCAACACAGATACGCAGTATTTT
>-|TRBV28|once|TRBJ2-7
CASRVGGVGGAREQYF
TGTGCCAGCAGGGTCGGAGGTGTGGGTGGGGCTCGTGAGCAGTACTTC
>-|TRBV28|-|TRBJ2-7
CASSRSLGGLEQYF
TGTGCCAGCAGTCGATCCCTGGGGGGGCTCGAGCAGTACTTC
>TRBD1|TRBV30|-|TRBJ1-2
CAWSGRQGKGYGYTF
TGTGCCTGGAGCGGGAGACAGGGAAAGGGGTATGGCTACACCTTC
>-|TRBV5-6|once|TRBJ2-1
CASSLGGSVSSYNEQFF
TGTGCCAGCAGCTTGGGTGGGTCGGTAAGCTCCTACAATGAGCAGTTCTTC
>TRBD2|TRBV29-1|-|TRBJ2-7
CSVAYTGGLSEQYF
TGCAGCGTTGCGTACACGGGGGGGCTCAGCGAGCAGTACTTC
>-|TRBV6-5|-|TRBJ2-7
CASRRDREGSYEQYF
TGTGCCAGCAGAAGAGACAGGGAGGGATCCTACGAGCAGTACTTC
>-|TRBV7-2|few|TRBJ1-2
CASSFGTVYGYTF
TGTGCCAGCAGCTTCGGGACGGTCTATGGCTACACCTTC
>-|TRBV7-2|few|TRBJ2-5
CASSLIGTGETQYF
TGTGCCAGCAGCTTAATAGGGACGGGAGAGACCCAGTACTTC